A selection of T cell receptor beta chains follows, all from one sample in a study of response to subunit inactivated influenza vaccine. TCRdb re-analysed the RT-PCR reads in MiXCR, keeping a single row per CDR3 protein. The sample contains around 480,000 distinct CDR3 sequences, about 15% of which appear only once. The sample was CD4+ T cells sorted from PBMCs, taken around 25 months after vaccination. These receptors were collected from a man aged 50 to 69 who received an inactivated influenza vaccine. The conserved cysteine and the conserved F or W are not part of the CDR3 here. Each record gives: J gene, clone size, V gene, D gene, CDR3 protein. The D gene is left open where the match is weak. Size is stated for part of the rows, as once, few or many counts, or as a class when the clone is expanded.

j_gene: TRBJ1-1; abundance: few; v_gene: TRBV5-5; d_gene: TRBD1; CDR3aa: ASSVTGTGGTEAF
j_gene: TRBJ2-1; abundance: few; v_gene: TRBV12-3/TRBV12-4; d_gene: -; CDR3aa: ASSVRTPPLDEQF
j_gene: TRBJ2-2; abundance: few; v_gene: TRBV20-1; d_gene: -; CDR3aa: SAIDLHGGELF
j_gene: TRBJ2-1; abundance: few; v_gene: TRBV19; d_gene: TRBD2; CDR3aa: ASSGLAGDSGEQF
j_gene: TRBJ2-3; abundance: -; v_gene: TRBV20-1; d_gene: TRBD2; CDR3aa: SAARLAGGDTQY
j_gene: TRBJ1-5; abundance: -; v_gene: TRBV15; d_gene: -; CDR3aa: ATSREDSRYQPQH
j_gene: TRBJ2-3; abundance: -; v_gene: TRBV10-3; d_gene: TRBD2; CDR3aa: ATGDGGAADTQY
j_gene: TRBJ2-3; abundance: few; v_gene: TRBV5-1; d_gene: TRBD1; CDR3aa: ASSLDRASTDTQY
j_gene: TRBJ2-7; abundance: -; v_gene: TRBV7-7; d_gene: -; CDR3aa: ASSLGHQRSDEQY
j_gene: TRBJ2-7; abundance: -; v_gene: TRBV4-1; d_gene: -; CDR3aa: ASSLRGSTTYEQY
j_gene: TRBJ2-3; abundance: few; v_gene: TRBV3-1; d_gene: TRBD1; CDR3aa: ASSQGQGARTDTQY
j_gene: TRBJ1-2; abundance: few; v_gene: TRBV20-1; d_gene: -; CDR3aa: SANSGGYVDGYT
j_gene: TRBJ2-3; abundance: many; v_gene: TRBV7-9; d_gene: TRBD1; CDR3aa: ASSYLQGFSTDTQY
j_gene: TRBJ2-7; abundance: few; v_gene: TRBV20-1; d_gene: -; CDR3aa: SARDQGQGLYEQY
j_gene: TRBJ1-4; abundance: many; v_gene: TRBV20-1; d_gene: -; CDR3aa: SAPAGGALGEKLF
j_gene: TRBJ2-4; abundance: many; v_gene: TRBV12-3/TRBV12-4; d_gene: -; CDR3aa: ASSWDVSSIQY
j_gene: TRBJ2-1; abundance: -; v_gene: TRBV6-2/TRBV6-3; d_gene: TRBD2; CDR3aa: ASSYDLAGGALSYNEQF
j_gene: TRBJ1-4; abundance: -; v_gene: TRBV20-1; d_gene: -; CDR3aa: SARALRDEKLF
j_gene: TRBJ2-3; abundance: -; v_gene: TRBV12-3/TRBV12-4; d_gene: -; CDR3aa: ASSSRTGAPTDTQY
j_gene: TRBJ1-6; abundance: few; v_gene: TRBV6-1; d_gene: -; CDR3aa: ASSEKLGNSPLH
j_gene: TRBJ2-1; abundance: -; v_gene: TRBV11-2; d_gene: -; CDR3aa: ASSLDGVAANEQF
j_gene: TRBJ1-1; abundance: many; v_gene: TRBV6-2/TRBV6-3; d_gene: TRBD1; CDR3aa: ASSYFKGALGTEAF
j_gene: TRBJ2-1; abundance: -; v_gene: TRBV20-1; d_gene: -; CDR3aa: SGRGGRANEQF
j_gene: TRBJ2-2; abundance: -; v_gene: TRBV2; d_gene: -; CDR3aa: ASSALTTGELF
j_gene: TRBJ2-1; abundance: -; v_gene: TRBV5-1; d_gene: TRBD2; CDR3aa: ASSFTLAGGYNEQF
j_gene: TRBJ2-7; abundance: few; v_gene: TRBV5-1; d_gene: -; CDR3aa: ASSPAKGTYEQY
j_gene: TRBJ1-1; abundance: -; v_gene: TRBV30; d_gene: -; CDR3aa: AFHTSGRMNTEAF
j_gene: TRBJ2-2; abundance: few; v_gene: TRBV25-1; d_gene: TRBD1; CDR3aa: ASSGSTGPDTGELF
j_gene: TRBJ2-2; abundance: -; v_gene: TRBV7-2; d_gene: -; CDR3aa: ASSQFDTGELF
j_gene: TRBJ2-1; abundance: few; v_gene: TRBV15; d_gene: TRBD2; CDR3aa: ATSRSGSRGNEQF
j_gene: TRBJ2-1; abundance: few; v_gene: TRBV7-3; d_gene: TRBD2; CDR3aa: ASSLTGTSGNEQF
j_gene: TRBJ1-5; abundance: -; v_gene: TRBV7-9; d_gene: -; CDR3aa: ASSFGSGNQPQH
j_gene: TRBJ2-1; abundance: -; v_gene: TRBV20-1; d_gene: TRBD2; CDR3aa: SANSGGYNEQF
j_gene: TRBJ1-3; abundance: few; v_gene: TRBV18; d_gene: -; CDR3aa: ASSPEISISGNTIY
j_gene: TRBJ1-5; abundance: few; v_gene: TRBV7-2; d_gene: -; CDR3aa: ASSLEIGQPQH
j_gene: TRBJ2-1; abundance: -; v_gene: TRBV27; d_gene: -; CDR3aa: ASSLPPTGRYEQF
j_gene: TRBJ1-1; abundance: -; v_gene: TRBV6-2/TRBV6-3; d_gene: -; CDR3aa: ASSYNGERGTEAF
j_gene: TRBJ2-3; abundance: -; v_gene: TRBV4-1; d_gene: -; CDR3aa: ASSQFSGTDTQY
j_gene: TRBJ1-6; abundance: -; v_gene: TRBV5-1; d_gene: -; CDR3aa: ASASHGYNSPLH
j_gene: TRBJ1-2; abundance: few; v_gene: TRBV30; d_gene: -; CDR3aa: AWSVLGARNGYT
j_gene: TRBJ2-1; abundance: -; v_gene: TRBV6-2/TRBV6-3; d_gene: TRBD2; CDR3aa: ASSFPRGGGDEQF
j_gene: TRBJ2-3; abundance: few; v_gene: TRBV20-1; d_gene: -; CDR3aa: SASPTRGDTQY
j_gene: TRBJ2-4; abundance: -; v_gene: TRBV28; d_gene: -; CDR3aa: ASSLDLRLAKNIQY
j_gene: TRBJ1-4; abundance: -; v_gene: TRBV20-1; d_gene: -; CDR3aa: SARDPWEKLF
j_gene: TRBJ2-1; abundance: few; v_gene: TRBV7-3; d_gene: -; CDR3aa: ASSLTLGPPQGEQF
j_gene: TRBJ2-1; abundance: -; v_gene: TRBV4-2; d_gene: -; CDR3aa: ASSLTTGASSYNEQF
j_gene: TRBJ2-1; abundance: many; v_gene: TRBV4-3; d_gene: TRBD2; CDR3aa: ASSPRTSGGPYNEQF
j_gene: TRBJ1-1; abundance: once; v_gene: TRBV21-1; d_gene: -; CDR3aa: AISDTTPNTEAF